This T cell receptor beta chain was recorded in a study of shared clonotypes between healthy human individuals. The CDR3 has 17 residues. The V gene's germline CDR1 is SGHDT and CDR2 YYEEEE. Trimming removed 1 base at V and 7 bases at J, with 20 bases between. This clone appeared once. As defined, naive CD8 cells were CD45RO-negative and positively selected for CCR7, with terminally differentiated effector memory CD45RA+ cells excluded. TCRdb's table, derived via immunoSEQ multiplex PCR, lists solely in-frame clones and lacks some. Found here are approximately 2,000,000 clones, just over 90% of them singletons; the top ten hold 1.5% to 2%.

This receptor was identified in a man aged 18 to 29 in good health. Some clones in this sample may be carry-over from other donors' samples. Source material: naive CD8+ T cells from PBMCs. V usage is TRBV5-6 and J usage is TRBJ1-4; D possibly corresponds to TRBD1 (6 bases). The CDR3 sequence: CASSLKGQTKGIEKLFF. DNA for the CDR3: TGTGCCAGCAGCTTGAAAGGACAGACAAAAGGAATTGAAAAACTGTTTTTT.